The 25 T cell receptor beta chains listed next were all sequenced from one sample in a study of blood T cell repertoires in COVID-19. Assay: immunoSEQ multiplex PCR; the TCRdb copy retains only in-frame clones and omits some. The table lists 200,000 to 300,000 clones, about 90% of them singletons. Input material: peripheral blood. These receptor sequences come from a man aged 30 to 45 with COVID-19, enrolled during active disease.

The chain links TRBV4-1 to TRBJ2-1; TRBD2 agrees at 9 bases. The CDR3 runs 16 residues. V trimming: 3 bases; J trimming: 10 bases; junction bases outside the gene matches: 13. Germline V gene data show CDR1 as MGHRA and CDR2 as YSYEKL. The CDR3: CASSHRGGAPTLEQFF. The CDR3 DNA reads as TGCGCCAGCAGCCATCGCGGGGGGGCCCCAACCCTCGAGCAGTTCTTC.

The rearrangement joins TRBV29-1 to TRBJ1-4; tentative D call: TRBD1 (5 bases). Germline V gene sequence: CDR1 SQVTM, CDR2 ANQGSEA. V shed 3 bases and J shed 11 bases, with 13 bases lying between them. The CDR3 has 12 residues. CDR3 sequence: CSVDTGDWKLFF. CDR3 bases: TGCAGCGTTGATACCGGGGACTGGAAACTGTTTTTT. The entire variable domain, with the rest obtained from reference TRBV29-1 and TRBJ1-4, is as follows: SAVISQKPSRDICQRGTSLTIQCQVDSQVTMMFWYRQQPGQSLTLIATANQGSEATYESGFVIDKFPISRPNLTFSTLTVSNMSPEDSSIYLCSVDTGDWKLFFGSGTQLSVL.

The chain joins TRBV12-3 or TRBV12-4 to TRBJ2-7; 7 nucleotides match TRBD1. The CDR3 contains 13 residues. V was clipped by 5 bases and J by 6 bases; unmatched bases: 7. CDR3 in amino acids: CASSQGGRIEQYF. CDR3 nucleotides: TGTGCCAGCAGTCAAGGGGGCAGGATCGAGCAGTACTTC.

CDR3 region: CASSQGSAGYGEQYF. CDR3 coding DNA: TGTGCCAGCAGCCAGGGGTCTGCCGGGTACGGGGAGCAGTACTTC. V gene TRBV11-2 combines with J gene TRBJ2-7; TRBD1 might be the D (6 bases). The length of the CDR3 is 15 residues. V lost 5 bases to trimming and J lost 7 bases, with 21 bases between them. CDR1 and CDR2 (germline): SGHAT, FQNNGV.

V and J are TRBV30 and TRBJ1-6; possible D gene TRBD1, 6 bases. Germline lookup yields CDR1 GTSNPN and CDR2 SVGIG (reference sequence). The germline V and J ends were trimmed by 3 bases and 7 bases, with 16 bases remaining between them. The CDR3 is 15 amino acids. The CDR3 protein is CAWSWLDSRNSPLHF. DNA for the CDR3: TGTGCCTGGAGCTGGTTGGACAGCCGAAATTCACCCCTCCACTTT.

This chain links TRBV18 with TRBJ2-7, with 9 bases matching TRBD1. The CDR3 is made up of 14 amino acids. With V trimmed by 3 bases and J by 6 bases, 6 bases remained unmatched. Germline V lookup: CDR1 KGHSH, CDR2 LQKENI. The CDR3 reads CASSPSGQGREQYF. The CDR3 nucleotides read TGTGCCAGCTCACCCTCGGGACAGGGACGCGAGCAGTACTTC.

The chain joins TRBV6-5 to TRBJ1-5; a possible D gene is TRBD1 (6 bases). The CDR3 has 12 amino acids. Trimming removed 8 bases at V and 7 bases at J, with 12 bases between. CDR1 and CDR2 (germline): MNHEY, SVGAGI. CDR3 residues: CASHLRGQPQHF. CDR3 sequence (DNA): TGTGCCAGCCACCTCAGGGGCCAGCCCCAGCATTTT.

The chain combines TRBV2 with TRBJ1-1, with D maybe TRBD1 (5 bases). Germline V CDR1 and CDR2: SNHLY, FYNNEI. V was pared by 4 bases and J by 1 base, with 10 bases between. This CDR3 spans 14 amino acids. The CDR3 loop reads CASSVRAENTEAFF. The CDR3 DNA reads TGTGCCAGCAGTGTCAGGGCCGAGAACACTGAAGCTTTCTTT.

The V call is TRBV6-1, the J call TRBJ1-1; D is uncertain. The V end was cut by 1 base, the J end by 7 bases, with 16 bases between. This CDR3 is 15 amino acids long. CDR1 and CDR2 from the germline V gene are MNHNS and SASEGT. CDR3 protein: CASSEVVPTTLEAFF. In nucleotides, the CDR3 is TGTGCCAGCAGTGAAGTGGTACCAACAACCCTTGAAGCTTTCTTT.

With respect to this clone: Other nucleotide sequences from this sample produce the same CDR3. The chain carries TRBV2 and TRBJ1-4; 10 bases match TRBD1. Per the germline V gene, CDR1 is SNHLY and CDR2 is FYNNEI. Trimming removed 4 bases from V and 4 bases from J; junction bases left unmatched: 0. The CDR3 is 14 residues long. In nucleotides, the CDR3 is TGTGCCAGCAGTGGGACAGGGGGTAATGAAAAACTGTTTTTT. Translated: CASSGTGGNEKLFF.

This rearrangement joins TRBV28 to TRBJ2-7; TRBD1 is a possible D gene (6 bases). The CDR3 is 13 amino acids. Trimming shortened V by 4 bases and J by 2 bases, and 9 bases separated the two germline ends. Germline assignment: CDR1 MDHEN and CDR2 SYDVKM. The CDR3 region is CASSYGTTYEQYF. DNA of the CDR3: TGTGCCAGCAGTTACGGGACAACCTACGAGCAGTACTTC.

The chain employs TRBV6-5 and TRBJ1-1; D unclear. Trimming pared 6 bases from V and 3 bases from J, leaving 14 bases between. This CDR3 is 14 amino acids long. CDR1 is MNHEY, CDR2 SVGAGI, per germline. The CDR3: CASRPYEADTEAFF. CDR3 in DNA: TGTGCCAGCAGGCCGTATGAAGCGGACACTGAAGCTTTCTTT.

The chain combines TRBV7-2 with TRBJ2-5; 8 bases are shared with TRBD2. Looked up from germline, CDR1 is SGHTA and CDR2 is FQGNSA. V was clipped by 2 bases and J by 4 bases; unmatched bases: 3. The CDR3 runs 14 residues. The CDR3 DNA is TGTGCCAGCAGCTTACATAGCGGGGCAGAGACCCAGTACTTC. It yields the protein CASSLHSGAETQYF.

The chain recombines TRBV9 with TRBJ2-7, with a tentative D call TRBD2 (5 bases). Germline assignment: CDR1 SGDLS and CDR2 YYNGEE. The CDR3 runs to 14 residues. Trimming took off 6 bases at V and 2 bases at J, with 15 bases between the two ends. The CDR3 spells CASNERGQPYEQYF. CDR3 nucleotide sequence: TGTGCCAGCAACGAAAGAGGGCAACCCTACGAGCAGTACTTC.

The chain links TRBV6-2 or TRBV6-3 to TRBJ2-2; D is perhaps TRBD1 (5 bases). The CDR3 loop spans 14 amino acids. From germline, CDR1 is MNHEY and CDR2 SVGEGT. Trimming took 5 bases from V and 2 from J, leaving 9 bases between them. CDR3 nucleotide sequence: TGTGCCAGCAGTCTTCAGGGAAACACCGGGGAGCTGTTTTTT. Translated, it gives CASSLQGNTGELFF.

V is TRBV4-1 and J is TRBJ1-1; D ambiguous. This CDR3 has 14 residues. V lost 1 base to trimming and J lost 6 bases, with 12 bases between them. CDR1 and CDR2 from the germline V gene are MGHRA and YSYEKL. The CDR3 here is CASSQVMQSAEAFF. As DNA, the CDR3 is TGCGCCAGCAGCCAAGTAATGCAGTCAGCTGAAGCTTTCTTT.

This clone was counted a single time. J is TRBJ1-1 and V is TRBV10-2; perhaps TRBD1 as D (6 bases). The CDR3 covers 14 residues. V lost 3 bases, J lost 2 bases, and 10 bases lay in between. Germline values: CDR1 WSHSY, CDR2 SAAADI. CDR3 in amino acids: CASSETGRNTEAFF. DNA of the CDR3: TGCGCCAGCAGTGAAACAGGGAGAAACACTGAAGCTTTCTTT.

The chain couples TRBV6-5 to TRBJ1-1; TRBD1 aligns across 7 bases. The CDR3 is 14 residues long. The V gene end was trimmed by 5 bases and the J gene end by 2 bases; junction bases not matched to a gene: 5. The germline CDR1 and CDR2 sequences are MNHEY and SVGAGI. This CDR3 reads CASSRQGGNTEAFF. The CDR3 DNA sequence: TGTGCCAGCAGTCGACAGGGCGGAAACACTGAAGCTTTCTTT.

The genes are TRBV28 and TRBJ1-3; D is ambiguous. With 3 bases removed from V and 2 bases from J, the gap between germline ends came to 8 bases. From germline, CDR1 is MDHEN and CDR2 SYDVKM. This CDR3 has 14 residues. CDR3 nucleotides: TGTGCCAGCAGTTTGCTGGGCGCTGGAAACACCATATATTTT. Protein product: CASSLLGAGNTIYF.

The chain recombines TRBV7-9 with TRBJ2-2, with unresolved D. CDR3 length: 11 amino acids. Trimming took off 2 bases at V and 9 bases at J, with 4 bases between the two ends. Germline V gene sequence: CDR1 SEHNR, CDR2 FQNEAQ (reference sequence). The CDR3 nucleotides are TGTGCCAGCAGCTTATATAGGGAGCTGTTTTTT. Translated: CASSLYRELFF.

In DNA form, the CDR3 reads TGTGCCATCAGTAAGGACAGGGCAATCAATCAGCCCCAGCATTTT. It codes for CAISKDRAINQPQHF. The rearrangement joins TRBV10-3 to TRBJ1-5, with TRBD1 matching 8 bases. The CDR3 has 15 residues. Germline assignment: CDR1 ENHRY and CDR2 SYGVKD. V shed 5 bases, J shed 3 bases, and the junction held 6 bases outside the gene matches.

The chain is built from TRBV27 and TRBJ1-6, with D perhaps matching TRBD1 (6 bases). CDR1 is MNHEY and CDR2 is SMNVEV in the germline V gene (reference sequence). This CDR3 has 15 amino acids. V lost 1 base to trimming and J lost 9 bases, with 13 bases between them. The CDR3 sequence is CASSLLGGGGSPLHF. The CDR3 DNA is TGTGCCAGCAGTTTATTAGGCGGGGGCGGTTCACCCCTCCACTTT.

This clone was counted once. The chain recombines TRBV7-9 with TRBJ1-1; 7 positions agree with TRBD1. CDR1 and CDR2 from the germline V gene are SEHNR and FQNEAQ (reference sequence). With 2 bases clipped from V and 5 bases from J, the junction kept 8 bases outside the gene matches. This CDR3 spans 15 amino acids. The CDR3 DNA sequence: TGTGCCAGCAGCTTAAAGCTTGCAGGGGGAACTGAAGCTTTCTTT. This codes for CASSLKLAGGTEAFF. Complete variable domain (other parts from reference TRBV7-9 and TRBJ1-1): DTGVSQNPRHKITKRGQNVTFRCDPISEHNRLYWYRQTLGQGPEFLTYFQNEAQLEKSRLLSDRFSAERPKGSFSTLEIQRTEQGDSAMYLCASSLKLAGGTEAFFGQGTRLTVV.

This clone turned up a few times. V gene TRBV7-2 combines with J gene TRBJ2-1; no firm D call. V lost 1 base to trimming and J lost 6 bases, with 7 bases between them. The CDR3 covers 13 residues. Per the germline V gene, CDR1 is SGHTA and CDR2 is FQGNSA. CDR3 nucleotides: TGTGCCAGCAGCTTAGATAGACTCAATGAGCAGTTCTTC. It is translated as CASSLDRLNEQFF.

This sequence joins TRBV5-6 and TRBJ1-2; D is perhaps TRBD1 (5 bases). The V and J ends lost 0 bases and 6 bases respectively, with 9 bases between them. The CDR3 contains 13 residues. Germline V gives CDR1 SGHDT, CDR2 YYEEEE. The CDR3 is CASSLGQGDGYTF. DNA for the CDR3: TGTGCCAGCAGCTTGGGGCAAGGGGATGGCTACACCTTC. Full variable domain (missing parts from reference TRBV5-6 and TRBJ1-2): DAGVTQSPTHLIKTRGQQVTLRCSPKSGHDTVSWYQQALGQGPQFIFQYYEEEERQRGNFPDRFSGHQFPNYSSELNVNALLLGDSALYLCASSLGQGDGYTFGSGTRLTVV.